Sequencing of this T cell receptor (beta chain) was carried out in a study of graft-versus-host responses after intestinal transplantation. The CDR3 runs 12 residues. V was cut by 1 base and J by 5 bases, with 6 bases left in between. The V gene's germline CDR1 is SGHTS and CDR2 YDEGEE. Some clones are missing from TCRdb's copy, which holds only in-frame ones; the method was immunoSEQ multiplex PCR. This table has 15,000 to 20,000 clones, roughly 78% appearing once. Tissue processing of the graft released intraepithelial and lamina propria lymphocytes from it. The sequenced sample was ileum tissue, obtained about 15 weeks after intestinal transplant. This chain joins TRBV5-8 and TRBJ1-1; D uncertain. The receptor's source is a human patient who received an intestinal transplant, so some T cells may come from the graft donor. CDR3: CASSLRGTEAFF. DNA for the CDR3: TGTGCCAGCAGCTTGAGAGGGACTGAAGCTTTCTTT.